The source of this TCR beta chain is a study of blood T cell repertoires in COVID-19. Study overall: The United States, Italy and Spain were the sources of the acute and convalescent COVID-19 samples. PBMCs, B-cell-depleted T cells, or T cells were the source of the cDNA or gDNA that made up the material.

This clone was counted once. The germline CDR1 and CDR2 sequences are MGHRA and YSYEKL. The ends were cut back, 1 base at V and 4 bases at J, with 14 bases in the middle. This CDR3 is 15 amino acids long. As processed by the authors: Researchers report that nucleated cell counts were estimated from reference gene primer amplification. TCRdb's table, derived via immunoSEQ multiplex PCR, lists solely in-frame clones and lacks some. D and trimming come from the DNA, and the V and J calls and clone size come from that table. The table includes roughly 250,000 clones, approximately 90% detected once. This TCR was recovered from a man aged 60-69 years who had recovered from COVID-19. V is TRBV4-1 and J is TRBJ2-7; tentatively, D is TRBD1 (6 bases). Specimen: peripheral blood. CDR3 DNA sequence: TGCGCCAGCAGCCAAGGTGGGGGCCAGGGGTACGAGCAGTACTTC. It specifies CASSQGGGQGYEQYF.